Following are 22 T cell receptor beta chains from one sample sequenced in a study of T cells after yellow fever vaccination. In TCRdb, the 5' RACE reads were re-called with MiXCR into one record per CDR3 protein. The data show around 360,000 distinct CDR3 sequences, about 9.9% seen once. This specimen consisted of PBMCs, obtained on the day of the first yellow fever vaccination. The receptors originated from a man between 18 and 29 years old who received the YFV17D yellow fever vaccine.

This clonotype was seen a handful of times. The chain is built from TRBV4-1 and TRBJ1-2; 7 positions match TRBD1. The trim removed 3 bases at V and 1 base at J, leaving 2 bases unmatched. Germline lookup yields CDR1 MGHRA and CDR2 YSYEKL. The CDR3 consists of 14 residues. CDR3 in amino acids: CASSQGDSNYGYTF. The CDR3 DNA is TGCGCCAGCAGCCAGGGGGACAGTAACTATGGCTACACCTTC.

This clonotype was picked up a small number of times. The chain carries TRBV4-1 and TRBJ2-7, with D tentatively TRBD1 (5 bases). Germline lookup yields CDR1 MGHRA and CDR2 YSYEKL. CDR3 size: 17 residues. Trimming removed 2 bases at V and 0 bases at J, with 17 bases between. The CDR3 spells CASSQLPWGESSYEQYF. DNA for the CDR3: TGCGCCAGCAGCCAACTCCCTTGGGGCGAGAGCTCCTACGAGCAGTACTTC.

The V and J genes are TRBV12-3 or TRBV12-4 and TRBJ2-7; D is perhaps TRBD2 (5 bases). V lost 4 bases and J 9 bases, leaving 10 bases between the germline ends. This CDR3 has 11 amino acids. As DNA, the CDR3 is TGTGCCAGCAGTTGGGAGCGAACGCAGTACTTC. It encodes CASSWERTQYF.

CDR3 DNA: TGTGCCAGCAACACACAGGGGGCTGGGGAGACCCAGTACTTC. This translates into CASNTQGAGETQYF. The chain is built from TRBV7-2 and TRBJ2-5, with 9 bases that match TRBD1. The germline V gene has CDR1 SGHTA and CDR2 FQGNSA. The V gene end was trimmed by 7 bases and the J gene end by 5 bases; junction bases not matched to a gene: 8. CDR3 length: 14 amino acids.

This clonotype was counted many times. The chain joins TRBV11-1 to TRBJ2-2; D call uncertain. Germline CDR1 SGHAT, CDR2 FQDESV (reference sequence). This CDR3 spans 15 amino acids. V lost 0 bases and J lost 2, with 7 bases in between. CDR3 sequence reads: CASSLAPINTGELFF. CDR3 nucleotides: TGTGCCAGCAGCTTAGCGCCCATAAACACCGGGGAGCTGTTTTTT.

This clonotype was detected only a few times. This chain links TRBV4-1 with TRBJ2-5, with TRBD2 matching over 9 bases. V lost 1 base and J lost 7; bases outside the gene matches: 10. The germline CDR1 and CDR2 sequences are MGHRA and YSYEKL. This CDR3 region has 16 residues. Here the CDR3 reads CASSQAARTSVGTQYF. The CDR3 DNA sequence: TGCGCCAGCAGCCAAGCCGCCAGGACTAGCGTCGGGACCCAGTACTTC.

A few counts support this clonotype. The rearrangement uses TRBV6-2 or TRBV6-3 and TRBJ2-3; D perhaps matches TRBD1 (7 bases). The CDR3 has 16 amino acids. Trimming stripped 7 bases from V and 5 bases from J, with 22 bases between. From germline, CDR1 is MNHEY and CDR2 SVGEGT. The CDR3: CASTTGEGGPIDTQYF. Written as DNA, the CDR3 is TGTGCCAGCACCACGGGAGAAGGGGGCCCCATAGATACGCAGTATTTT.

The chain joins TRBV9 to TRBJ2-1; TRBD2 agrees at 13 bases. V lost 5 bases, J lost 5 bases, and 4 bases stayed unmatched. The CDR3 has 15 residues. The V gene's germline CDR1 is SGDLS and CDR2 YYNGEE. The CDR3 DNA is TGTGCCAGCAGGACGGGACTAGCGGGGCACAATGAGCAGTTCTTC. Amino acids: CASRTGLAGHNEQFF. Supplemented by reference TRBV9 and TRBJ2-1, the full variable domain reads DSGVTQTPKHLITATGQRVTLRCSPRSGDLSVYWYQQSLDQGLQFLIQYYNGEERAKGNILERFSAQQFPDLHSELNLSSLELGDSALYFCASRTGLAGHNEQFFGPGTRLTVL.

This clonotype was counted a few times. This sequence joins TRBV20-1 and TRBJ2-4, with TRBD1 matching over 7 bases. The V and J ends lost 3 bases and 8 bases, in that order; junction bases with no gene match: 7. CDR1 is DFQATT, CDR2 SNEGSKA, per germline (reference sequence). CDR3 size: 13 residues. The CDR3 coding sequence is TGCAGTGCTAGTAGACAGGGCGGAGACATTCAGTACTTC. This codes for CSASRQGGDIQYF.

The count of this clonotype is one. The CDR3 loop is CASSGVAGSSYEQYF. CDR3 bases: TGTGCCAGCAGTGGGGTAGCGGGGTCTTCCTACGAGCAGTACTTC. V usage is TRBV25-1 and J usage is TRBJ2-7; TRBD2 aligns across 8 bases. Germline assignment: CDR1 MGHDK and CDR2 SYGVNS. The CDR3 loop spans 15 amino acids. Unmatched junction bases numbered 6, after V lost 4 bases and J lost 1 base.

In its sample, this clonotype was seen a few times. The CDR3 spells CASASGTGPEQYV. The CDR3 DNA reads TGTGCCAGCGCGTCCGGGACAGGGCCCGAGCAGTACGTC. This chain connects TRBV27 to TRBJ2-7; 9 nucleotides match TRBD1. V lost 8 bases, J lost 6 bases, and 8 bases stayed unmatched. The germline CDR1 and CDR2 sequences are MNHEY and SMNVEV (reference sequence). The CDR3 loop spans 13 amino acids.

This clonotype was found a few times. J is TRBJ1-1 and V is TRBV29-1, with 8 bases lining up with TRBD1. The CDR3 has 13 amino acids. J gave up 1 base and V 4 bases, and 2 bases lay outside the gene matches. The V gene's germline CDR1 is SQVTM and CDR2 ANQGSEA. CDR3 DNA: TGCAGCGTTGGGGGACAGGAGAACACTGAAGCTTTCTTT. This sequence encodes CSVGGQENTEAFF.

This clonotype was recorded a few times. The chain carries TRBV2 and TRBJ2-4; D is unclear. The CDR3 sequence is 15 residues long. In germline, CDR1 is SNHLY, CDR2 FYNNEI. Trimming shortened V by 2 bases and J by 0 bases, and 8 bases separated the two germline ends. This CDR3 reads CASSEFWLAKNIQYF. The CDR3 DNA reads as TGTGCCAGCAGTGAATTTTGGCTAGCCAAAAACATTCAGTACTTC. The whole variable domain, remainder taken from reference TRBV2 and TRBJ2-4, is EPEVTQTPSHQVTQMGQEVILRCVPISNHLYFYWYRQILGQKVEFLVSFYNNEISEKSEIFDDQFSVERPDGSNFTLKIRSTKLEDSAMYFCASSEFWLAKNIQYFGAGTRLSVL.

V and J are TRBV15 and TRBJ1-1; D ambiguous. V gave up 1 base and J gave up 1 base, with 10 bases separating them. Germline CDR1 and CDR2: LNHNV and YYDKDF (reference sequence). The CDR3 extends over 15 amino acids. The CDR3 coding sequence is TGTGCCACCAGCAGAGTCGCGTTTCCGAACACTGAAGCTTTCTTT. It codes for CATSRVAFPNTEAFF.

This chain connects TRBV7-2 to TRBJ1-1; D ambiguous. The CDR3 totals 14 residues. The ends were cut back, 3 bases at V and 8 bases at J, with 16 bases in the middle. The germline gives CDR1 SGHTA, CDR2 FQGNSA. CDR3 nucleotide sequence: TGTGCCAGCAGCTTGCGTGTTGGGAAGACGGAAGCTTTCTTT. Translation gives CASSLRVGKTEAFF.

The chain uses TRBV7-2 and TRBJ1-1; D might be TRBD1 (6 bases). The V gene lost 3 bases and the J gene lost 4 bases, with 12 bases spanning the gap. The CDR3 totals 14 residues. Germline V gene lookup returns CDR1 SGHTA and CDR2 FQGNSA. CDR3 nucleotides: TGTGCCAGCAGCTTTCACAGGGATAGCACTGAAGCTTTCTTT. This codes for CASSFHRDSTEAFF. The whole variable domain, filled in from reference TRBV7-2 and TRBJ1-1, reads GAGVSQSPSNKVTEKGKDVELRCDPISGHTALYWYRQSLGQGLEFLIYFQGNSAPDKSGLPSDRFSAERTGGSVSTLTIQRTQQEDSAVYLCASSFHRDSTEAFFGQGTRLTVV.

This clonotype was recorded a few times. In DNA form, the CDR3 reads TGTGCCAGCAGTTACCGACCGAGGCTACACACCGGGGAGCTGTTTTTT. It translates to CASSYRPRLHTGELFF. The gene calls are TRBV6-5 and TRBJ2-2; D is undetermined. Trimming stripped 2 bases from V and 3 bases from J, with 13 bases between. The CDR3 spans 16 residues. The germline V gene has CDR1 MNHEY and CDR2 SVGAGI.

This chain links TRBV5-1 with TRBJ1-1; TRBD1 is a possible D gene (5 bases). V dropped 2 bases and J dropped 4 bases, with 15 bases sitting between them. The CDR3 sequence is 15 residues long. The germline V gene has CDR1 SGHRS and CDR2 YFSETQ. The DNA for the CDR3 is TGCGCCAGCAGCTTTGCAGGGATTAGAAGCACTGAAGCTTTCTTT. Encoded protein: CASSFAGIRSTEAFF.

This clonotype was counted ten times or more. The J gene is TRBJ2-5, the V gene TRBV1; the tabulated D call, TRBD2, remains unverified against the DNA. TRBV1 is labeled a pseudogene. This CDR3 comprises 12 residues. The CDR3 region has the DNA TGCACCAGCAGCCGAGGGGCCGAGACCCAGTACTTC. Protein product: CTSSRGAETQYF.

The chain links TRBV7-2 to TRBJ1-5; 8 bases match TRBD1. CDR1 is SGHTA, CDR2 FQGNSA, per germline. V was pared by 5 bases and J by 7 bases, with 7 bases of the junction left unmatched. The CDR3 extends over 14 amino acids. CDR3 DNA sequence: TGTGCCAGCAGCCCCGGACAGGGCGCACAGCCCCAGCATTTT. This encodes CASSPGQGAQPQHF.

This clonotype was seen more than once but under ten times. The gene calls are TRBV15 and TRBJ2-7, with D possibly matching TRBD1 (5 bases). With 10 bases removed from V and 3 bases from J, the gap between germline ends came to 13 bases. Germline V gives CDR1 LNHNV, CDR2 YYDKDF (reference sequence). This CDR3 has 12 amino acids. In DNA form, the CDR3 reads TGTGCCAGCTCTTCAGGGATCTACGAGCAGTACTTC. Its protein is CASSSGIYEQYF.

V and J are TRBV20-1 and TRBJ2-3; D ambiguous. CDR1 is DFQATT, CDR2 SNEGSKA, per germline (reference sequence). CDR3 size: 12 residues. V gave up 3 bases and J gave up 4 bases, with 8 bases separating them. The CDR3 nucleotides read TGCAGTGCTAGTCGCCAGCCAGATACGCAGTATTTT. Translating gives CSASRQPDTQYF.